A selection of T cell receptor beta chains follows, all from one sample in a study of shared clonotypes between healthy human individuals. TCRdb's copy holds only in-frame clones and misses some; the assay was immunoSEQ multiplex PCR. This table holds roughly 1.4 million clones, approximately 98.5% found once. Sequenced sample: naive CD4+ T cells sorted from blood. Receptors originate from a man under 40 in good health. CDR3s include the opening cysteine and the closing phenylalanine or tryptophan. Each record gives: clone size, J gene, D gene, V gene, CDR3 protein, CDR3 DNA. A D gene is named only where the DNA matches it firmly. Where a row states a size, it is once, few, many or the class of an expanded clone; other rows omit it.

clone size: once; J gene: TRBJ2-2; D gene: -; V gene: TRBV28; CDR3 protein: CASTLGPGELFF; CDR3 DNA: TGTGCCAGCACCCTAGGGCCCGGGGAGCTGTTTTTT
clone size: -; J gene: TRBJ2-4; D gene: TRBD1; V gene: TRBV5-6; CDR3 protein: CASSLRTGTAKNIQYF; CDR3 DNA: TGTGCCAGCAGCCTCCGGACAGGAACGGCCAAAAACATTCAGTACTTC
clone size: -; J gene: TRBJ2-7; D gene: -; V gene: TRBV10-3; CDR3 protein: CAISGQGISYEQYF; CDR3 DNA: TGTGCCATCAGTGGGCAGGGGATATCCTACGAGCAGTACTTC
clone size: -; J gene: TRBJ1-1; D gene: TRBD1; V gene: TRBV5-1; CDR3 protein: CASGGQGMNTEAFF; CDR3 DNA: TGCGCCAGCGGGGGACAGGGGATGAACACTGAAGCTTTCTTT
clone size: -; J gene: TRBJ1-2; D gene: -; V gene: TRBV5-1; CDR3 protein: CASSETDYGYTF; CDR3 DNA: TGCGCCAGCAGCGAGACGGATTATGGCTACACCTTC
clone size: -; J gene: TRBJ1-4; D gene: -; V gene: TRBV7-2; CDR3 protein: CASSGGSNEKLFF; CDR3 DNA: TGTGCCTCCAGCGGGGGGTCTAATGAAAAACTGTTTTTT
clone size: -; J gene: TRBJ2-1; D gene: TRBD2; V gene: TRBV19; CDR3 protein: CASIRTSGSNEQFF; CDR3 DNA: TGTGCCAGTATTAGGACTAGCGGGAGTAATGAGCAGTTCTTC
clone size: -; J gene: TRBJ2-3; D gene: -; V gene: TRBV28; CDR3 protein: CASSYPDTDTQYF; CDR3 DNA: TGTGCCAGCAGTTACCCCGACACAGATACGCAGTATTTT
clone size: -; J gene: TRBJ2-2; D gene: -; V gene: TRBV5-1; CDR3 protein: CASAMVLSGELFF; CDR3 DNA: TGCGCCAGCGCTATGGTTTTGAGCGGGGAGCTGTTTTTT
clone size: once; J gene: TRBJ2-3; D gene: -; V gene: TRBV2; CDR3 protein: CASSEVDYSTDTQYF; CDR3 DNA: TGTGCCAGCAGTGAAGTTGACTATAGCACAGATACGCAGTATTTT
clone size: -; J gene: TRBJ2-7; D gene: -; V gene: TRBV7-1; CDR3 protein: CASSPAVAYEQYF; CDR3 DNA: TGTGCCAGCAGCCCAGCGGTCGCCTACGAGCAGTACTTC
clone size: once; J gene: TRBJ2-3; D gene: -; V gene: TRBV5-1; CDR3 protein: CASSLKSTAPPDTQYF; CDR3 DNA: TGCGCCAGCAGCCTGAAATCAACCGCCCCCCCTGATACGCAGTATTTT
clone size: -; J gene: TRBJ2-1; D gene: TRBD2; V gene: TRBV9; CDR3 protein: CASTTGLAGVFEQFF; CDR3 DNA: TGTGCCAGCACCACTGGGCTAGCGGGAGTTTTTGAGCAGTTCTTC
clone size: once; J gene: TRBJ2-7; D gene: TRBD1; V gene: TRBV5-4; CDR3 protein: CASSFPGQEAYEQYF; CDR3 DNA: TGTGCCAGCAGCTTTCCGGGACAGGAGGCTTACGAGCAGTACTTC
clone size: -; J gene: TRBJ2-7; D gene: -; V gene: TRBV5-6; CDR3 protein: CASSLWDGTYEQYF; CDR3 DNA: TGTGCCAGCAGCCTGTGGGACGGAACCTACGAGCAGTACTTC
clone size: -; J gene: TRBJ1-1; D gene: TRBD1; V gene: TRBV15; CDR3 protein: CATSGRQGYTEAFF; CDR3 DNA: TGTGCCACCAGCGGTCGACAGGGCTACACTGAAGCTTTCTTT
clone size: once; J gene: TRBJ1-2; D gene: -; V gene: TRBV28; CDR3 protein: CATRDRSSNYGYTF; CDR3 DNA: TGTGCCACCCGAGACAGGTCCTCTAACTATGGCTACACCTTC
clone size: once; J gene: TRBJ2-1; D gene: TRBD1; V gene: TRBV14; CDR3 protein: CASSQETGGGYNEQFF; CDR3 DNA: TGTGCCAGCAGCCAAGAAACAGGGGGCGGCTACAATGAGCAGTTCTTC
clone size: -; J gene: TRBJ2-1; D gene: TRBD2; V gene: TRBV18; CDR3 protein: CASSPRGTSGRATNEQFF; CDR3 DNA: TGTGCCAGCTCACCAAGGGGAACTAGCGGGAGGGCCACAAATGAGCAGTTCTTC
clone size: -; J gene: TRBJ2-6; D gene: -; V gene: TRBV19; CDR3 protein: CASSALQGNGANVLTF; CDR3 DNA: TGTGCCAGTAGTGCCCTCCAAGGGAATGGGGCCAACGTCCTGACTTTC
clone size: once; J gene: TRBJ2-7; D gene: TRBD1; V gene: TRBV29-1; CDR3 protein: CSTRDSYEQYF; CDR3 DNA: TGCAGCACCCGGGACAGCTACGAGCAGTACTTC
clone size: -; J gene: TRBJ1-1; D gene: -; V gene: TRBV11-3; CDR3 protein: CASSLSSSYTEAFF; CDR3 DNA: TGTGCCAGCAGCTTAAGTTCTTCGTACACTGAAGCTTTCTTT
clone size: -; J gene: TRBJ2-3; D gene: -; V gene: TRBV5-4; CDR3 protein: CASSGIDRATDTQYF; CDR3 DNA: TGTGCCAGCAGCGGAATCGACCGGGCCACAGATACGCAGTATTTT
clone size: -; J gene: TRBJ2-1; D gene: -; V gene: TRBV6-5; CDR3 protein: CASSSRDRRAGNEQFF; CDR3 DNA: TGTGCCAGCAGTTCCCGGGACCGACGGGCGGGCAATGAGCAGTTCTTC
clone size: -; J gene: TRBJ2-7; D gene: TRBD2; V gene: TRBV7-8; CDR3 protein: CASSTPGGSGYEQYF; CDR3 DNA: TGTGCCAGCAGCACCCCGGGCGGGAGCGGTTACGAGCAGTACTTC
clone size: -; J gene: TRBJ1-5; D gene: -; V gene: TRBV2; CDR3 protein: CASSVGSNQPQHF; CDR3 DNA: TGTGCCAGCAGTGTAGGTAGCAATCAGCCCCAGCATTTT
clone size: -; J gene: TRBJ2-7; D gene: TRBD2; V gene: TRBV11-2; CDR3 protein: CASSPTGTSSLKQYF; CDR3 DNA: TGTGCCAGCAGCCCAACCGGGACTAGCTCTCTGAAGCAGTACTTC
clone size: once; J gene: TRBJ1-1; D gene: TRBD1; V gene: TRBV5-1; CDR3 protein: CASSSWIRGLGTEAFF; CDR3 DNA: TGCGCCAGCAGCTCTTGGATCAGGGGGCTGGGCACTGAAGCTTTCTTT
clone size: -; J gene: TRBJ2-7; D gene: -; V gene: TRBV6-6; CDR3 protein: CASSYPGSSYEQYF; CDR3 DNA: TGTGCCAGCAGTTACCCGGGAAGCTCCTACGAGCAGTACTTC
clone size: -; J gene: TRBJ1-5; D gene: -; V gene: TRBV27; CDR3 protein: CATHGSSGQPQHF; CDR3 DNA: TGTGCCACCCACGGTTCGTCAGGACAGCCCCAGCATTTT
clone size: -; J gene: TRBJ2-5; D gene: -; V gene: TRBV5-1; CDR3 protein: CASSNDGAGTQYF; CDR3 DNA: TGCGCCAGCAGCAACGACGGGGCAGGGACCCAGTACTTC
clone size: -; J gene: TRBJ2-6; D gene: -; V gene: TRBV6-4; CDR3 protein: CASRKTHSLSGANVLTF; CDR3 DNA: TGTGCCAGCAGAAAGACCCACAGCCTATCTGGGGCCAACGTCCTGACTTTC
clone size: -; J gene: TRBJ1-5; D gene: -; V gene: TRBV19; CDR3 protein: CASTPRRDVAQPQHF; CDR3 DNA: TGTGCCAGTACACCGCGGAGGGACGTGGCGCAGCCCCAGCATTTT
clone size: -; J gene: TRBJ2-3; D gene: -; V gene: TRBV7-3; CDR3 protein: CASSSVSTDTQYF; CDR3 DNA: TGTGCCAGCAGCTCCGTTAGCACAGATACGCAGTATTTT
clone size: -; J gene: TRBJ2-7; D gene: -; V gene: TRBV19; CDR3 protein: CASRGTVNEQYF; CDR3 DNA: TGTGCCAGTAGGGGGACGGTCAACGAGCAGTACTTC
clone size: -; J gene: TRBJ2-1; D gene: TRBD2; V gene: TRBV6-5; CDR3 protein: CASKGLAGAIEQFF; CDR3 DNA: TGTGCCAGCAAAGGACTAGCGGGAGCGATTGAGCAGTTCTTC
clone size: -; J gene: TRBJ1-4; D gene: -; V gene: TRBV6-6; CDR3 protein: CASSYNRQNNEKLFF; CDR3 DNA: TGTGCCAGCAGTTACAATAGACAGAATAATGAAAAACTGTTTTTT
clone size: -; J gene: TRBJ2-3; D gene: -; V gene: TRBV28; CDR3 protein: CASSLGGISTDTQYF; CDR3 DNA: TGTGCCAGCAGTTTGGGCGGGATCAGCACAGATACGCAGTATTTT
clone size: -; J gene: TRBJ2-7; D gene: TRBD2; V gene: TRBV11-2; CDR3 protein: CASSSLAGTYEQYF; CDR3 DNA: TGTGCCAGCAGCTCCCTAGCGGGTACCTACGAGCAGTACTTC
clone size: -; J gene: TRBJ2-7; D gene: -; V gene: TRBV6-6; CDR3 protein: CASSEDYDSYEQYF; CDR3 DNA: TGTGCCAGCAGCGAGGACTATGACTCCTACGAGCAGTACTTC